A selection of T cell receptor beta chains follows, all from one sample in a study of cytomegalovirus exposure and HLA in healthy donors. Generated by immunoSEQ multiplex PCR, the TCRdb table keeps only in-frame clones and is missing some. Of about 170,000 clones detected, about three quarters appear once; the ten largest clones hold about 3.1%. What was sequenced was PBMCs. These receptors originate from a female donor in good health and CMV-seronegative. The CDR3 runs from the conserved cysteine through the conserved F or W. The order of the fields is clone size, D gene, V gene, J gene, CDR3 DNA, CDR3 protein. The D gene is left open where the match is weak. Size values are once, few and many counts, or a class for expanded clones, and some rows have none.

once	TRBD2	TRBV9	TRBJ2-2	TGTGCCAGCAGGAGCCAGCGGGGGACCATGAACACCGGGGAGCTGTTTTTT	CASRSQRGTMNTGELFF
-	TRBD1	TRBV18	TRBJ2-5	TGTGCCAGCTCATTCAACGGACAGGGTGTACCAGAGACCCAGTACTTC	CASSFNGQGVPETQYF
-	TRBD2	TRBV27	TRBJ2-3	TGTGCCAGCAGTTTTACTAGCGCAGATACGCAGTATTTT	CASSFTSADTQYF
-	-	TRBV6-4	TRBJ2-7	TGTGCCAGCAGCCTCCTTGAGGGCTACGAGCAGTACTTC	CASSLLEGYEQYF
few	-	TRBV2	TRBJ2-7	TGTGCCAGCAACCTAGCTGTTACGGGCCCTTTGAGGTACGAGCAGTACTTC	CASNLAVTGPLRYEQYF
-	TRBD1	TRBV6-5	TRBJ2-5	TGTGCCAGCAGCTCGACAGGGGAGATTTTTGAGACCCAGTACTTC	CASSSTGEIFETQYF
-	-	TRBV5-1	TRBJ2-5	TGCGCCAGCAGCTTGGCGGGCACAGCAGGGGAGACCCAGTACTTC	CASSLAGTAGETQYF
-	TRBD1	TRBV18	TRBJ2-3	TGTGCCAGCTCTCCCGGGGACAGGGGTGCGGATACGCAGTATTTT	CASSPGDRGADTQYF
-	-	TRBV18	TRBJ2-5	TGTGCCAGCTCCCCTCTATCCGGGACGCCAAAAGGGGGTCAAGAGACCCAGTACTTC	CASSPLSGTPKGGQETQYF
-	TRBD2	TRBV4-3	TRBJ2-3	TGCGCCAGCAGCCAAGTCACCAGCGGGGGGATAGATACGCAGTATTTT	CASSQVTSGGIDTQYF
-	TRBD2	TRBV2	TRBJ2-1	TGTGCCAGCAGGAGCTTAGCGGGTCCATACAATGAGCAGTTCTTC	CASRSLAGPYNEQFF
-	-	TRBV9	TRBJ2-2	TGTGCCAGCAGCGTAGGGGGATTCCCGGGGACCGGGGAGCTGTTTTTT	CASSVGGFPGTGELFF
few	TRBD2	TRBV19	TRBJ2-1	TGTGCCAGTAGATCGGGACTAGCTCTATACGGCGATGAGCAGTTCTTC	CASRSGLALYGDEQFF
-	-	TRBV5-4	TRBJ1-1	TGTGCCAGCAGCGCGGACTTTATTATGAACACTGAAGCTTTCTTT	CASSADFIMNTEAFF
once	-	TRBV6-5	TRBJ2-3	TGTGCCAGCGGTTCCCCCTACACAGATACGCAGTATTTT	CASGSPYTDTQYF